A selection of T cell receptor beta chains follows, all from one sample in a study of response to subunit inactivated influenza vaccine. MiXCR, applied by TCRdb to the RT-PCR reads, yields one record per CDR3 protein. In the table there are about 480,000 distinct CDR3 sequences, around 25% of which are singletons. The sample here was CD4+ T cells sorted from PBMCs, taken roughly 5 days after vaccination. The source is a man in his fifties or sixties who received an inactivated influenza vaccine. The conserved cysteine and the conserved F or W are not part of the CDR3 here.

TRBJ2-4 | TRBV20-1 | SAWAGGIIQY
TRBJ1-1 | TRBV6-5 | ASSFHRRMNTEAF
TRBJ2-7 | TRBV25-1 | ASSPGTGAVYSYEQY
TRBJ2-6 | TRBV30 | AWSRGQPGANVLT
TRBJ2-1 | TRBV12-3/TRBV12-4 | ASSSRTGGLF
TRBJ2-3 | TRBV5-5 | ASSPGTGGSDTQY
TRBJ2-5 | TRBV11-2 | ASSPSGVGLAQY
TRBJ1-3 | TRBV11-2 | ASSSHARNSGNTIY
TRBJ1-2 | TRBV6-5 | ASSYSEGRGYT
TRBJ2-1 | TRBV12-3/TRBV12-4 | ASSLVGPPNEQF
TRBJ2-1 | TRBV5-1 | ASRYSGGPYNEQF
TRBJ2-1 | TRBV18 | ASSPPRDRVDEQF
TRBJ2-3 | TRBV18 | ASSGPSTDTQY
TRBJ2-3 | TRBV6-1 | SSSKGYSSTDTQY
TRBJ1-5 | TRBV12-3/TRBV12-4 | ASSPTESNQPQH
TRBJ1-2 | TRBV6-2/TRBV6-3 | ASSYGYHLPSNYGYT
TRBJ1-2 | TRBV24-1 | ATSDLSTNYGYT
TRBJ2-1 | TRBV5-1 | ASSLTLADYNEQF
TRBJ2-3 | TRBV10-3 | AIGTGGTDTQY
TRBJ2-5 | TRBV5-1 | ASSPFPQGKETQY
TRBJ2-5 | TRBV12-3/TRBV12-4 | ASRRRTGKETQY
TRBJ2-7 | TRBV28 | ASSFTYEQY
TRBJ2-1 | TRBV9 | ASSVEGEGYNEQF
TRBJ2-3 | TRBV5-1 | ASSSGGRDTDTQY
TRBJ1-2 | TRBV2 | ASRPVNPTTVYGYT
TRBJ1-3 | TRBV4-1 | ASSQGGLGTGNTIY